Reported below is one T cell receptor (beta chain). Antigen: not known. A second PCR, run for about 7 to 12 cycles, used a sample-barcoded 5' primer plus a J-beta primer mix. TCRdb redid the calling of the 5' RACE reads with MiXCR, one entry per CDR3 protein. The repertoire holds 1.4 million to 1.5 million distinct CDR3 sequences, approximately 42% seen once, with 7.9% in the top ten. This sample was included in a study of blood T cells in healthy people across ages. In the study overall: The capture of about one barcoded beta molecule per two T cells was achieved by template switching.

Study-level results: With unsorted PBMCs, a conclusive comparison of naive versus antigen-experienced cells was not possible.

The CDR3 covers 14 residues. CDR1 and CDR2 (germline): DFQATT, SNEGSKA (reference sequence). Between the trimmed V and J ends, which lost 4 bases and 0 bases, there was a span of 10 bases. The study isolated at least 6.5 million PBMCs from each sample. Total RNA extracted from each sample amounted to at least 5 micrograms. The genes are TRBV20-1 and TRBJ2-4; D is perhaps TRBD1 or TRBD2 (5 bases each). This sequence was found in a woman aged 18-29 years in good health. The sample was blood. The CDR3 DNA follows: TGCAGTGCTATTGTTGGGGGAGCCAAAAACATTCAGTACTTC. Translation gives CSAIVGGAKNIQYF.